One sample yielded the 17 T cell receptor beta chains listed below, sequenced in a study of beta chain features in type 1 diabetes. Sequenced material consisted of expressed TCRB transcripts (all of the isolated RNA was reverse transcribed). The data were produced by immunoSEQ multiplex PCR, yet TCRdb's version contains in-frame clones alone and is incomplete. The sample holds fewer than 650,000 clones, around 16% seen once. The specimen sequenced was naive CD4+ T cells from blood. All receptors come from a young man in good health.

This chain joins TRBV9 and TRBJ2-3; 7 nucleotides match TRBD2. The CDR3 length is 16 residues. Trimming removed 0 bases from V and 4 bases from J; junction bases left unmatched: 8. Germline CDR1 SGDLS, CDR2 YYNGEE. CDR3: CASSVASGREADTQYF. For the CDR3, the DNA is TGTGCCAGCAGCGTAGCCAGTGGGAGGGAGGCAGATACGCAGTATTTT.

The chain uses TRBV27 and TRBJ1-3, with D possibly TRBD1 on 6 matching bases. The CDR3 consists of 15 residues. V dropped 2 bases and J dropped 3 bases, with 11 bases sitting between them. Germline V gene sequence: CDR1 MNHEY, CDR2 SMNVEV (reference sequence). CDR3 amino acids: CASSLEGVVGNTIYF. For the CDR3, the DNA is TGTGCCAGCAGTTTAGAGGGGGTAGTTGGAAACACCATATATTTT.

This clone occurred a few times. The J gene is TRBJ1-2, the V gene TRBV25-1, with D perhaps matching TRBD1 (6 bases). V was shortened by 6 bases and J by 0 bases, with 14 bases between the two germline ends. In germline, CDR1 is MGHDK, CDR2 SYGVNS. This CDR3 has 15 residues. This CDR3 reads CASSTSGAANYGYTF. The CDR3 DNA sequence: TGTGCCAGCAGCACCTCAGGGGCCGCTAACTATGGCTACACCTTC.

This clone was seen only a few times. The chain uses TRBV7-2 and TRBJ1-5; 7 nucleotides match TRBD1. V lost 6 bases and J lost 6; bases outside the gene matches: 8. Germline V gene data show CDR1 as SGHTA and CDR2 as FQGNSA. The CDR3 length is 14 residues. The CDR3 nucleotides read TGTGCCAGCAGGCGGGGAGGGGGCGTTCAGCCCCAGCATTTT. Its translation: CASRRGGGVQPQHF.

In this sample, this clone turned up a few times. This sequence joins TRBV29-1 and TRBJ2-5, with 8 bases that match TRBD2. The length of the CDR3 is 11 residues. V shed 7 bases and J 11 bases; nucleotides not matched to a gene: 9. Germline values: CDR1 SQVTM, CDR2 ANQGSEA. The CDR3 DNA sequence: TGCAGCGCTGAGCTGGAGCGGGAGCAGTACTTC. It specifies CSAELEREQYF. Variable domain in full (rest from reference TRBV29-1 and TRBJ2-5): SAVISQKPSRDICQRGTSLTIQCQVDSQVTMMFWYRQQPGQSLTLIATANQGSEATYESGFVIDKFPISRPNLTFSTLTVSNMSPEDSSIYLCSAELEREQYFGPGTRLLVL.

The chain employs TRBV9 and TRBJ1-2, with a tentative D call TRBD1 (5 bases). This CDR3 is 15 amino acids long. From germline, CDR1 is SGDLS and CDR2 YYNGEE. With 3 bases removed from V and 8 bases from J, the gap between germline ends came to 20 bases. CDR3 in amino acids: CASSAAGGTHRGYTF. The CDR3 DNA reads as TGTGCCAGCAGCGCAGCGGGGGGTACCCATCGGGGCTACACCTTC.

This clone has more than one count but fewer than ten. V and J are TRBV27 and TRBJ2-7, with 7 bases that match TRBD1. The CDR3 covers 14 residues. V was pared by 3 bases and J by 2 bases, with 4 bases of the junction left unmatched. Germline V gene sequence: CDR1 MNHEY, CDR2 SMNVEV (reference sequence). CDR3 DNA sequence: TGTGCCAGCAGTTTGAGGGGGCACGCCTACGAGCAGTACTTC. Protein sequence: CASSLRGHAYEQYF.

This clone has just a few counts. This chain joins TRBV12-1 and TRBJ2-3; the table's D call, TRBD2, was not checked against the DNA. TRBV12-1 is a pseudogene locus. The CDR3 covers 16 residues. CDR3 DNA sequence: TGTGCCAGCAGCCTATCGACTAGCGGGAGGCCAGATACGCAGTATTTT. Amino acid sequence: CASSLSTSGRPDTQYF.

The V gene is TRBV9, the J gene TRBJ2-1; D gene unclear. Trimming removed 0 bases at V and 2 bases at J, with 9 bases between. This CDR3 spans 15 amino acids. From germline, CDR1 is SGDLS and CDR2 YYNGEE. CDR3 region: CASSVAARPYNEQFF. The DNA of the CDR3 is TGTGCCAGCAGCGTAGCCGCAAGACCCTACAATGAGCAGTTCTTC.

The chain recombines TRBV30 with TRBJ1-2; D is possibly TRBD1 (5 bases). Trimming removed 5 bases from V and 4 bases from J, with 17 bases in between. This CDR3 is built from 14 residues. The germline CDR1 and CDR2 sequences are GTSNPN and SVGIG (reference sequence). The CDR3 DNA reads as TGTGCCTGGGTGGGGACCGACAGAAGCTATGGCTACACCTTC. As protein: CAWVGTDRSYGYTF.

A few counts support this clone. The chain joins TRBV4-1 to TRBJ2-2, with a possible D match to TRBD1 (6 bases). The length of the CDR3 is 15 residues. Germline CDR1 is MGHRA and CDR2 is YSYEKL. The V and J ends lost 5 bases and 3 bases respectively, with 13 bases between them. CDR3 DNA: TGCGCCAGCAGCTGGCGGACAGAGGACACCGGGGAGCTGTTTTTT. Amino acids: CASSWRTEDTGELFF.

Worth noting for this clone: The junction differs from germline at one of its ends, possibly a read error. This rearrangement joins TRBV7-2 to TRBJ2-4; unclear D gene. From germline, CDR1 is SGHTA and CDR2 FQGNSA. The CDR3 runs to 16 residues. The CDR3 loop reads CASSDHSGPLKNLQYF. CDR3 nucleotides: TGTGCCAGCAGCGACCACTCCGGGCCCCTAAAAAACCTTCAGTACTTC.

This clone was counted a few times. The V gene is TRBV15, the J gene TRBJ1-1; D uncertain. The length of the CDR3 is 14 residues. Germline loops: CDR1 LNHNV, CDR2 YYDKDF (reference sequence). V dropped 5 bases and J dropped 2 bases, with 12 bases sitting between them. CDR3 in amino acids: CATSPSVGNTEAFF. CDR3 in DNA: TGTGCCACCAGCCCAAGTGTGGGCAACACTGAAGCTTTCTTT.

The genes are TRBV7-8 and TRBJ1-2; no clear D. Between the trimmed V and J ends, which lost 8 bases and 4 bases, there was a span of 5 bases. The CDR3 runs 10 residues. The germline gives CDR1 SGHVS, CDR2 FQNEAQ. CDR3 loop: CASGSYGYTF. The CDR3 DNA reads TGTGCCAGCGGCAGCTATGGCTACACCTTC.

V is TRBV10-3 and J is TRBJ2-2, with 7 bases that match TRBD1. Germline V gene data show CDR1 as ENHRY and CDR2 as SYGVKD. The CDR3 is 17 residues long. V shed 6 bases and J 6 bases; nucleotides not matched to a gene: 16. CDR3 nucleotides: TGTGCCATCAGCAGGGGGACCGGGTCGACCAGTGCCGGGGAGCTGTTTTTT. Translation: CAISRGTGSTSAGELFF.

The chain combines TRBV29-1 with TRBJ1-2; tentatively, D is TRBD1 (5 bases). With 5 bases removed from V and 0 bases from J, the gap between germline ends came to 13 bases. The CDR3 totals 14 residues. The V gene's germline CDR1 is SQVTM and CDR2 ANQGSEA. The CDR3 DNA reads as TGCAGCGTTCCCCGCTCAGGGACTAACTATGGCTACACCTTC. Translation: CSVPRSGTNYGYTF.

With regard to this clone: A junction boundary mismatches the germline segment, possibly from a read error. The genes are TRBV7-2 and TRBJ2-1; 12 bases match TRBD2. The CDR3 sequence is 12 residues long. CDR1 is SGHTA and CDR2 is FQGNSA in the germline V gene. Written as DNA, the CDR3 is TGTGCCAGCAGCACTTCTAGCGGGGGGGTTGTCTTC. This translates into CASSTSSGGVVF.